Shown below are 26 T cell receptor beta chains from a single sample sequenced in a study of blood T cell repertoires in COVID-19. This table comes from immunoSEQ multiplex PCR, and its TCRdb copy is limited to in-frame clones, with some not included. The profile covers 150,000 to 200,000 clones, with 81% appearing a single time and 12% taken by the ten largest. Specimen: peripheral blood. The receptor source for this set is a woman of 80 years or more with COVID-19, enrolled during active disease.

The chain's CDR3 is CASSYSTIYGYTF. In nucleotides, the CDR3 is TGTGCCAGCAGTTACTCGACAATATATGGCTACACCTTC. This chain joins TRBV6-2 or TRBV6-3 and TRBJ1-2; D gene uncertain. V was pared by 0 bases and J by 5 bases, with 7 bases between. The V gene's germline CDR1 is MNHEY and CDR2 SVGEGT. The CDR3 is 13 residues long.

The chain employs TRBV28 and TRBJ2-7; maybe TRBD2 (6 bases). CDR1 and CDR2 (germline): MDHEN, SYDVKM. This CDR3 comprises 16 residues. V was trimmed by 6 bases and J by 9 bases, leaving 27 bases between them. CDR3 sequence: CASRGRAGGPHVGQYF. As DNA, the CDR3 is TGTGCCAGCAGGGGGAGAGCGGGTGGCCCCCACGTTGGGCAGTACTTC.

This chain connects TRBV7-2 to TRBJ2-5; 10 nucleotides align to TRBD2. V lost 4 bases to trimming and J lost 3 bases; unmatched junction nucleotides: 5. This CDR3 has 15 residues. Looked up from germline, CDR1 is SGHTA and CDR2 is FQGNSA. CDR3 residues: CASSSRLAGEETQYF. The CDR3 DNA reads TGTGCCAGCAGCTCGCGACTAGCGGGCGAAGAGACCCAGTACTTC.

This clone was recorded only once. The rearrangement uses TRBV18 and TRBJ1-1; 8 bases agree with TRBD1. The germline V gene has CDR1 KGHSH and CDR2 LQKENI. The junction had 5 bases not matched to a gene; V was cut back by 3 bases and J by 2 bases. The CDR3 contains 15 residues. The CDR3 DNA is TGTGCCAGCTCACCGGGGACAGGACCCAACACTGAAGCTTTCTTT. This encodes CASSPGTGPNTEAFF.

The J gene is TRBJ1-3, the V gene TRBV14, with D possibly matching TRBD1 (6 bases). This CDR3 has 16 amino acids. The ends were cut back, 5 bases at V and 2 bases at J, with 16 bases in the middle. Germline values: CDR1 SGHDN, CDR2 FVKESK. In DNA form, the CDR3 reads TGTGCCAGCAGCTCTCAAACCCCAGGGGCTGGAAACACCATATATTTT. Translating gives CASSSQTPGAGNTIYF.

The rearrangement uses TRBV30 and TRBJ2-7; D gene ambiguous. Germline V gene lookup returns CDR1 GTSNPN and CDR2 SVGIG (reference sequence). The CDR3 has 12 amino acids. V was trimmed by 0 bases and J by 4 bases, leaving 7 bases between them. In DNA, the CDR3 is TGTGCCTGGAGTGTGGGCAGTTACGAGCAGTACTTC. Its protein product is CAWSVGSYEQYF.

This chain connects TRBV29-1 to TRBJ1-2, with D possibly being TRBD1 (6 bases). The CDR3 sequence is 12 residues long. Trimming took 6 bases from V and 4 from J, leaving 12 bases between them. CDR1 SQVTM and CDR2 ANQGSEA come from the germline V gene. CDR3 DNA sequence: TGCAGCGTGGGCCCAGGGGCCTATGGCTACACCTTC. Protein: CSVGPGAYGYTF.

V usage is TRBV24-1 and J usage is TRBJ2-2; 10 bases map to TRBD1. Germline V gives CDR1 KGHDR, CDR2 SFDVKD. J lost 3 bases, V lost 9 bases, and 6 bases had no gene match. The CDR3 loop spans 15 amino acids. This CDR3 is CATSEGQGHTGELFF. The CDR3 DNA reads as TGTGCCACCTCCGAGGGACAGGGGCACACCGGGGAGCTGTTTTTT.

For the CDR3, the DNA is TGTGCCAGCAGCGGAACAGGGGTGCATAACTATGGCTACACCTTC. It codes for CASSGTGVHNYGYTF. The V call is TRBV9, the J call TRBJ1-2; 7 bases are a match to TRBD1. This CDR3 is 15 amino acids long. V shed 3 bases and J 1 base; nucleotides not matched to a gene: 6. Germline assignment: CDR1 SGDLS and CDR2 YYNGEE.

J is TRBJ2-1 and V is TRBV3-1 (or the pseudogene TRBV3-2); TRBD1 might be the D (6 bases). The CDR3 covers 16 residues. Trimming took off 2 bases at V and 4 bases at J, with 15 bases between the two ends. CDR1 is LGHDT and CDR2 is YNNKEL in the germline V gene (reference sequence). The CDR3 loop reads CASSQRGRGYYNEQFF. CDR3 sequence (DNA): TGTGCCAGCAGCCAACGGGGCAGGGGATATTACAATGAGCAGTTCTTC.

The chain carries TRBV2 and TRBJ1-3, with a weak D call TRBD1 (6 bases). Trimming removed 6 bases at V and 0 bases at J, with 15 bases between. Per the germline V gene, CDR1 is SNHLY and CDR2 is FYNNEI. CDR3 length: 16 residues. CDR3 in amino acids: CASSPQGLSSGNTIYF. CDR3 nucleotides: TGTGCCAGCAGCCCACAGGGCTTGAGCTCTGGAAACACCATATATTTT. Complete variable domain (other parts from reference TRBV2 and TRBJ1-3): EPEVTQTPSHQVTQMGQEVILRCVPISNHLYFYWYRQILGQKVEFLVSFYNNEISEKSEIFDDQFSVERPDGSNFTLKIRSTKLEDSAMYFCASSPQGLSSGNTIYFGEGSWLTVV.

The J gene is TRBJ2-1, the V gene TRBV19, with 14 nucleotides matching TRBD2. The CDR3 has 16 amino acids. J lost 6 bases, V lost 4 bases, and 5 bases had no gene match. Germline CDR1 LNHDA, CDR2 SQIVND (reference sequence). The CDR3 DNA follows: TGTGCCAGTAGTAAGGGACTAGCGGGAGTCCTCAATGAGCAGTTCTTC. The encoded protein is CASSKGLAGVLNEQFF.

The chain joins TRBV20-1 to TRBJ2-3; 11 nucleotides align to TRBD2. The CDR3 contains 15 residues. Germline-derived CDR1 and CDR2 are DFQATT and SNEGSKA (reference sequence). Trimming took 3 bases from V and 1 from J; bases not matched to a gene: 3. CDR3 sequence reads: CSASGTSGRTDTQYF. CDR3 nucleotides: TGCAGTGCTAGTGGGACTAGCGGTCGCACAGATACGCAGTATTTT.

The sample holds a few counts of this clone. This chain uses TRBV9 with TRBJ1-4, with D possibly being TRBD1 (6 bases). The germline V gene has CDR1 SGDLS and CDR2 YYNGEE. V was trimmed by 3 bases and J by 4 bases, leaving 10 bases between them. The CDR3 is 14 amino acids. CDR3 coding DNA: TGTGCCAGCAGCGCCGGACAGTTTAATGAAAAACTGTTTTTT. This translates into CASSAGQFNEKLFF.

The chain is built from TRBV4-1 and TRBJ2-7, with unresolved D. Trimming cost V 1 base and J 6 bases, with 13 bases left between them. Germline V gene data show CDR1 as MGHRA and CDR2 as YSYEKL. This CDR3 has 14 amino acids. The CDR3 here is CASSQGLPVTEQYF. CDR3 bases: TGCGCCAGCAGCCAAGGGCTGCCTGTTACCGAGCAGTACTTC.

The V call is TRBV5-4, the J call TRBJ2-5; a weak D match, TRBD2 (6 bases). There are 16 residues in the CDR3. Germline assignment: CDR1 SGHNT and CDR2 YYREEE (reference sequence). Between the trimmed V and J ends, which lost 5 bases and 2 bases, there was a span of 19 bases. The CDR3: CASRPKGGDLQETQYF. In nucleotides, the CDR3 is TGTGCCAGCAGGCCGAAAGGAGGGGACCTTCAAGAGACCCAGTACTTC.

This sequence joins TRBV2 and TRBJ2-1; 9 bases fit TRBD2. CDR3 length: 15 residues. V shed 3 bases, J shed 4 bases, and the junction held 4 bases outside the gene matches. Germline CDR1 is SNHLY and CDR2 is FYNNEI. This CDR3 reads CASSEGLAHYNEQFF. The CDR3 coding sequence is TGTGCCAGCAGTGAGGGACTAGCCCATTACAATGAGCAGTTCTTC. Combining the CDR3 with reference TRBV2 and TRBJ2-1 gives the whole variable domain EPEVTQTPSHQVTQMGQEVILRCVPISNHLYFYWYRQILGQKVEFLVSFYNNEISEKSEIFDDQFSVERPDGSNFTLKIRSTKLEDSAMYFCASSEGLAHYNEQFFGPGTRLTVL.

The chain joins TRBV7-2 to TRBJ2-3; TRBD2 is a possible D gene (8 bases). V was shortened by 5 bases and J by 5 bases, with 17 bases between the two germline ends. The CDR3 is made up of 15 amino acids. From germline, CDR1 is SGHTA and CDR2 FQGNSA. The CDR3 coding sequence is TGTGCCAGCAGCCGGGAGGGGGCGGTGGTAGATACGCAGTATTTT. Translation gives CASSREGAVVDTQYF.

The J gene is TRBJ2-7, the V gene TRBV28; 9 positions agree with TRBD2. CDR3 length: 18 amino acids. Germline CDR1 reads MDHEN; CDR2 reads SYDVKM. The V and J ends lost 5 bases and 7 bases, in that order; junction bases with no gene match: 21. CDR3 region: CASSPLPLGLAGSEEQYF. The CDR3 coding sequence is TGTGCCAGCAGTCCCCTACCCCTAGGGCTAGCGGGATCGGAAGAGCAGTACTTC.

Here the CDR3 DNA reads TGCGCCAGGCCCGGGACTAGCGGGCCTACGAGGACCGGGGAGCTGTTTTTT. Translated: CARPGTSGPTRTGELFF. This chain joins TRBV10-1 and TRBJ2-2, with 12 bases identical to TRBD2. Germline V lookup: CDR1 WNHNN, CDR2 SYGVQD (reference sequence). CDR3 length: 17 residues. Trimming cost V 9 bases and J 5 bases; bases outside gene matches: 13.

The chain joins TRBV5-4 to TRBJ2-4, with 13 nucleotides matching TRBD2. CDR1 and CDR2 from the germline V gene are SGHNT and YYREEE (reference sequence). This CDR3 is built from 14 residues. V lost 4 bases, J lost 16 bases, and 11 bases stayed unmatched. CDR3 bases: TGTGCCAGCAGCCCGGGACTAGCGGGGTCCCAGGCATACTTC. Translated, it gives CASSPGLAGSQAYF.

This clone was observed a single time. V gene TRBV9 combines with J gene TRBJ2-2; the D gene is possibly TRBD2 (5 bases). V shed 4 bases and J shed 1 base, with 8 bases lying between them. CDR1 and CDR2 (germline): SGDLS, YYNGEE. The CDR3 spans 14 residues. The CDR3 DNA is TGTGCCAGCAGCCTCGCGGGGAACACCGGGGAGCTGTTTTTT. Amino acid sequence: CASSLAGNTGELFF.

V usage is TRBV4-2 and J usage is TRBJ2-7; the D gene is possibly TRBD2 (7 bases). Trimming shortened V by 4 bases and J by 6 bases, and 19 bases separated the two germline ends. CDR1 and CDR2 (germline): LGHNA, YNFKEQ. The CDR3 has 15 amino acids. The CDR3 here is CASSPLGGGGIEQYF. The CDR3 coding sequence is TGTGCCAGCAGCCCACTAGGGGGGGGCGGGATCGAGCAGTACTTC.

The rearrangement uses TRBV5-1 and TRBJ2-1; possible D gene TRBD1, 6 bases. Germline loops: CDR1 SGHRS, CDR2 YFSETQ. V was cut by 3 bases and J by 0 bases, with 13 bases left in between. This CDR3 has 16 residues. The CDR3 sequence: CASSYRAPSSYNEQFF. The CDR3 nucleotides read TGCGCCAGCAGCTACAGGGCCCCGAGCTCCTACAATGAGCAGTTCTTC.

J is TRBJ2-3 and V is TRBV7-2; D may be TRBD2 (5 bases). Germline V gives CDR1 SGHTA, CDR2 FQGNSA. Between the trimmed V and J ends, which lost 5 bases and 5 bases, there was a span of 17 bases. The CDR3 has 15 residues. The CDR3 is CASSVRMGGGDTQYF. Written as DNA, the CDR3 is TGTGCCAGCAGCGTTAGAATGGGCGGAGGAGATACGCAGTATTTT.

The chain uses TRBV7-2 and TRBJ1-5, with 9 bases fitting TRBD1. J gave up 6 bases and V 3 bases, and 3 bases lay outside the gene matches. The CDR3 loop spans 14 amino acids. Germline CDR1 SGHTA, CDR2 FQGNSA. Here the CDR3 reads CASSFDRGGQPQHF. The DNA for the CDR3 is TGTGCCAGCAGCTTCGACAGGGGGGGTCAGCCCCAGCATTTT.